This TCR beta chain comes out of a study of STAT5B mutations in CD4+ large granular lymphocyte leukemia. Clones were sequenced by immunoSEQ multiplex PCR, and TCRdb holds only the in-frame ones, with some missing. The sample holds about 32,000 clones, roughly 80% seen once. Details on this clone: The antigen is not known.

Germline CDR1 reads MNHEY; CDR2 reads SMNVEV (reference sequence). The CDR3 contains 13 residues. V was cut by 9 bases and J by 0 bases, with 12 bases left in between. Study findings and constraints: No patients shared main leukemic clonotypes, though less than 30% appeared at low frequency elsewhere.

This clonotype was obtained from a human donor in good health. The V and J genes are TRBV27 and TRBJ2-7; D not resolved. The sample consisted of CD4+ T cells from blood buffy coats. CDR3 sequence: CARKWGSSYEQYF. CDR3 nucleotides: TGTGCCAGAAAATGGGGTTCCTCCTACGAGCAGTACTTC.